The rows below give T cell receptor beta chains drawn from one sample of a study of blood T cell repertoires in COVID-19. Here immunoSEQ multiplex PCR was the method, and the copy in TCRdb shows in-frame clones only, minus some. The data show about 170,000 clones, around 86% seen once. Sequenced input: peripheral blood. These receptor sequences come from a woman older than 75 with COVID-19, enrolled during active disease. CDR3s include the opening cysteine and the closing phenylalanine or tryptophan. A D gene is named only where the DNA matches it firmly. Clone size is stated in some rows and not others, as once, few, many or a class when expanded.

V: TRBV3-1/TRBV3-2; D: -; size: -; J: TRBJ1-4; DNA: TGTGCCAGCAGCCAGATTGGGGAGGAGGAAAAACTGTTTTTT; CDR3: CASSQIGEEEKLFF
V: TRBV5-6; D: -; size: -; J: TRBJ2-5; DNA: TGTGCCAGCAGCTTACAGGGTAATAGGGAGACCCAGTACTTC; CDR3: CASSLQGNRETQYF
V: TRBV7-8; D: -; size: -; J: TRBJ1-5; DNA: TGTGCCAGCAGCTTAGGGCAGGTTTATAGCAATCAGCCCCAGCATTTT; CDR3: CASSLGQVYSNQPQHF
V: TRBV28; D: TRBD1; size: -; J: TRBJ2-7; DNA: TGTGCCAGCAATATAAACAGGGGGTACGAGCAGTACTTC; CDR3: CASNINRGYEQYF
V: TRBV5-1; D: TRBD2; size: few; J: TRBJ2-3; DNA: TGCGCCAGCAGCCGGGGACTAGCGACAGATACGCAGTATTTT; CDR3: CASSRGLATDTQYF
V: TRBV28; D: TRBD2; size: few; J: TRBJ2-7; DNA: TGTGCCAGCAGTTCCCCGGGACTAGCGGGAGAGATTGGGCAGTACTTC; CDR3: CASSSPGLAGEIGQYF
V: TRBV27; D: TRBD2; size: once; J: TRBJ2-7; DNA: TGTGCCAGCAGTTTATCGAGGCCAGCGGGAGGCCCCTACGAGCAGTACTTC; CDR3: CASSLSRPAGGPYEQYF
V: TRBV5-1; D: -; size: once; J: TRBJ1-1; DNA: TGCGCCAGCAGCTTGGAGGGAGGGAGGAACACTGAAGCTTTCTTT; CDR3: CASSLEGGRNTEAFF
V: TRBV24-1; D: -; size: -; J: TRBJ1-4; DNA: TGTGCCACCAGTGACCCAGGGGCGGTCGAAAAACTGTTTTTT; CDR3: CATSDPGAVEKLFF
V: TRBV6-2/TRBV6-3; D: TRBD1; size: once; J: TRBJ1-3; DNA: TGTGCCAGCAGTCGACAGGGTAGCGCTGGAAACACCATATATTTT; CDR3: CASSRQGSAGNTIYF
V: TRBV11-3; D: -; size: -; J: TRBJ2-3; DNA: TGTGCCAGCAGCTTAGGAGAGCGGGGCACAGATACGCAGTATTTT; CDR3: CASSLGERGTDTQYF
V: TRBV19; D: TRBD1; size: -; J: TRBJ1-5; DNA: TGTGCCAGTAGTCTGGGACAGGGGGGAAGCAATCAGCCCCAGCATTTT; CDR3: CASSLGQGGSNQPQHF
V: TRBV4-1; D: TRBD2; size: -; J: TRBJ2-1; DNA: TGCGCCAGCAGTCAGGGACTAGCTTTCTCCTACAATGAGCAGTTCTTC; CDR3: CASSQGLAFSYNEQFF
V: TRBV27; D: TRBD1; size: -; J: TRBJ2-5; DNA: TGTGCCAGCAGTCCCCTCGGGACAGGAGGGGAGACCCAGTACTTC; CDR3: CASSPLGTGGETQYF
V: TRBV4-1; D: TRBD1; size: -; J: TRBJ1-2; DNA: TGCGCCAGCAGCCAAGTGGGACAGGGGAACTATGGCTACACCTTC; CDR3: CASSQVGQGNYGYTF
V: TRBV7-9; D: -; size: -; J: TRBJ2-1; DNA: TGTGCCAGCAGCTTAGTAGGATGGAGATTCCCAGTTGAGAATGAGCAGTTCTTC; CDR3: CASSLVGWRFPVENEQFF
V: TRBV24-1; D: -; size: -; J: TRBJ2-2; DNA: TGTGCCACCAGTGATCCGACTCAGACGTACACCGGGGAGCTGTTTTTT; CDR3: CATSDPTQTYTGELFF
V: TRBV5-1; D: TRBD2; size: -; J: TRBJ2-7; DNA: TGCGCCAGCAGCTTGACGGGAGGATACGAGCAGTACTTC; CDR3: CASSLTGGYEQYF
V: TRBV11-2; D: -; size: -; J: TRBJ2-3; DNA: TGTGCCAGCAGCTTAGTCGGAGGGCTGAGCACAGATACGCAGTATTTT; CDR3: CASSLVGGLSTDTQYF
V: TRBV28; D: TRBD1; size: -; J: TRBJ1-6; DNA: TGTGCCAGCATCAAAAAACAGGGGAATAATTCACCCCTCCACTTT; CDR3: CASIKKQGNNSPLHF
V: TRBV7-2; D: TRBD1; size: -; J: TRBJ1-1; DNA: TGTGCCAGCAGTCTTACAGGGGGCGCGAACACTGAAGCTTTCTTT; CDR3: CASSLTGGANTEAFF
V: TRBV18; D: -; size: -; J: TRBJ2-1; DNA: TGTGCCAGCTCACCAATACTCGGGAATGAGCAGTTCTTC; CDR3: CASSPILGNEQFF
V: TRBV27; D: -; size: -; J: TRBJ2-1; DNA: TGTGCCAGCAGTTTATCGGGACACTCCTACAATGAGCAGTTCTTC; CDR3: CASSLSGHSYNEQFF
V: TRBV19; D: TRBD1; size: -; J: TRBJ1-6; DNA: TGTGCCACTAGAGGGACAGGGGATAATTCACCCCTCCACTTT; CDR3: CATRGTGDNSPLHF
V: TRBV18; D: -; size: few; J: TRBJ2-7; DNA: TGTGCCAGCTCACCTAGAGCAGGGCCCTACGAGCAGTACTTC; CDR3: CASSPRAGPYEQYF
V: TRBV7-6; D: TRBD2; size: few; J: TRBJ2-1; DNA: TGTGCCAGCAGCCCGACAGCGAGCGGGAAATCCTACAATGAGCAGTTCTTC; CDR3: CASSPTASGKSYNEQFF
V: TRBV19; D: TRBD1; size: -; J: TRBJ1-5; DNA: TGTGCCAGCAGTATAGAATTGACAGGGGCCGTCTATAGCAATCAGCCCCAGCATTTT; CDR3: CASSIELTGAVYSNQPQHF
V: TRBV6-5; D: -; size: -; J: TRBJ1-6; DNA: TGTGCCAGCAGTTACTCATCAGGGGATAATTCACCCCTCCACTTT; CDR3: CASSYSSGDNSPLHF
V: TRBV18; D: -; size: once; J: TRBJ1-2; DNA: TGTGCCAGCTCACCACTCGGTTCAGGGCGGCCTAGCTACACCTTC; CDR3: CASSPLGSGRPSYTF
V: TRBV21-1; D: -; size: -; J: TRBJ2-1; DNA: TGTGCCAGCAGCCAGGGGGACAGGGATCTCAACAATGAGCAGTTCTTC; CDR3: CASSQGDRDLNNEQFF
V: TRBV27; D: -; size: once; J: TRBJ2-4; DNA: TGTGCCAGCAGTTTAGGGCAGGGGGGTGGTCGGGCCAAAAACATTCAGTACTTC; CDR3: CASSLGQGGGRAKNIQYF
V: TRBV7-6; D: TRBD1; size: -; J: TRBJ1-4; DNA: TGTGCCAGCAGCTCGACAGGGGCGCGGAATGAAAAACTGTTTTTT; CDR3: CASSSTGARNEKLFF
V: TRBV19; D: -; size: -; J: TRBJ1-1; DNA: TGTGCCAGTAGGGTAGGAGGAGCCAACACTGAAGCTTTCTTT; CDR3: CASRVGGANTEAFF
V: TRBV28; D: -; size: -; J: TRBJ1-4; DNA: TGTGCCAGCAGTTCCGGACAGTTTCATAATGAAAAACTGTTTTTT; CDR3: CASSSGQFHNEKLFF
V: TRBV20-1; D: -; size: once; J: TRBJ2-2; DNA: TGCAGTGCTAGTGCGGCGGGATTTAGAAACACCGGGGAGCTGTTTTTT; CDR3: CSASAAGFRNTGELFF
V: TRBV28; D: TRBD1; size: few; J: TRBJ2-7; DNA: TGTGCCAGCAGGTCCGGGACAGTTTTTTCCTACGAGCAGTACTTC; CDR3: CASRSGTVFSYEQYF
V: TRBV7-7; D: TRBD1; size: -; J: TRBJ2-7; DNA: TGTGCTAGCATCATATTCCGAACAGGGGACGACAACAGGGCCGTCCCCCCCTACGAGCAGTACTTC; CDR3: CASIIFRTGDDNRAVPPYEQYF
V: TRBV28; D: -; size: -; J: TRBJ2-7; DNA: TGTGCCAGCTTCTCTCCCTACTACGAGCAGTACTTC; CDR3: CASFSPYYEQYF
V: TRBV4-1; D: -; size: -; J: TRBJ1-6; DNA: TGCGCCAGCAGTCCTACAGGGACTAGGAATTCACCCCTCCACTTT; CDR3: CASSPTGTRNSPLHF
V: TRBV28; D: TRBD2; size: -; J: TRBJ2-6; DNA: TGTGCCAGCAGTGTAGCGGGAGCTGGGGCCAACGTCCTGACTTTC; CDR3: CASSVAGAGANVLTF
V: TRBV3-1/TRBV3-2; D: -; size: few; J: TRBJ2-1; DNA: TGTGCCAGCAGCGCACTTGAAGACAATGAGCAGTTCTTC; CDR3: CASSALEDNEQFF
V: TRBV10-3; D: TRBD1; size: -; J: TRBJ1-6; DNA: TGTGCCATCAGTCCGGGACAGCCAAATTCACCCCTCCACTTT; CDR3: CAISPGQPNSPLHF
V: TRBV6-5; D: TRBD2; size: -; J: TRBJ2-7; DNA: TGTGCCAGCAGTTGGGGGACTAGCGGGAGAATTGAGCAGTACTTC; CDR3: CASSWGTSGRIEQYF
V: TRBV7-9; D: -; size: -; J: TRBJ1-5; DNA: TGTGCCAGCAGCTTATTCGATCAGCCCCAGCATTTT; CDR3: CASSLFDQPQHF
V: TRBV6-5; D: TRBD1; size: -; J: TRBJ2-7; DNA: TGTGCCAGCAGTTACACAAACAGGGGCTACGAGCAGTACTTC; CDR3: CASSYTNRGYEQYF
V: TRBV6-1; D: TRBD2; size: -; J: TRBJ2-1; DNA: TGTGCCAGCAGTGAAAGTGGGAGGGTAGGTGAGCAGTTCTTC; CDR3: CASSESGRVGEQFF
V: TRBV9; D: -; size: -; J: TRBJ1-6; DNA: TGTGCCAGCAGCGGGACAGTCGCTGGTTCACCCCTCCACTTT; CDR3: CASSGTVAGSPLHF
V: TRBV24-1; D: TRBD1; size: -; J: TRBJ2-1; DNA: TGTGCCACCAGCAGGCCGGGACAGGGCTCCTACAATGAGCAGTTCTTC; CDR3: CATSRPGQGSYNEQFF
V: TRBV27; D: -; size: -; J: TRBJ1-2; DNA: TGTGCCAGCAGGACGGGTGGAAACTATGGCTACACCTTC; CDR3: CASRTGGNYGYTF
V: TRBV28; D: TRBD1; size: -; J: TRBJ2-1; DNA: TGTGGGTCACAGGGGTTGAATGAGCAGTTCTTC; CDR3: CGSQGLNEQFF
V: TRBV10-3; D: -; size: -; J: TRBJ1-6; DNA: TGTGCCACCCGGCGGGTGGCTGGGGATTCACCCCTCCACTTT; CDR3: CATRRVAGDSPLHF
V: TRBV29-1; D: TRBD1; size: -; J: TRBJ2-1; DNA: TGCAGCGTCCCTCCTCAGGGGGTAGAGCAGTTCTTC; CDR3: CSVPPQGVEQFF
V: TRBV5-4; D: -; size: -; J: TRBJ1-1; DNA: TGTGCCAGCAGCGAGGCGACAGTAATGAACACTGAAGCTTTCTTT; CDR3: CASSEATVMNTEAFF
V: TRBV28; D: -; size: -; J: TRBJ1-5; DNA: TGTGCCAGCAGTTTAGAGCGGATAATGGGCAATCAGCCCCAGCATTTT; CDR3: CASSLERIMGNQPQHF
V: TRBV19; D: TRBD1; size: -; J: TRBJ1-2; DNA: TGTGCCAGCCGGGACAGGGACTATGGCTACACCTTC; CDR3: CASRDRDYGYTF
V: TRBV24-1; D: TRBD2; size: -; J: TRBJ2-3; DNA: TGTGCCACCAGTGCCTTGGGGGGGCGAGGGACTAGCGTAGGGGCAGATACGCAGTATTTT; CDR3: CATSALGGRGTSVGADTQYF
V: TRBV5-1; D: TRBD2; size: -; J: TRBJ2-1; DNA: TGCGCCAGCAGCTTGGCGGGGACTAGCGGAGCTAATGAGCAGTTCTTC; CDR3: CASSLAGTSGANEQFF
V: TRBV29-1; D: -; size: -; J: TRBJ2-5; DNA: TGCAGCGTTGGCACGAATGTCCGGGAGACCCAGTACTTC; CDR3: CSVGTNVRETQYF